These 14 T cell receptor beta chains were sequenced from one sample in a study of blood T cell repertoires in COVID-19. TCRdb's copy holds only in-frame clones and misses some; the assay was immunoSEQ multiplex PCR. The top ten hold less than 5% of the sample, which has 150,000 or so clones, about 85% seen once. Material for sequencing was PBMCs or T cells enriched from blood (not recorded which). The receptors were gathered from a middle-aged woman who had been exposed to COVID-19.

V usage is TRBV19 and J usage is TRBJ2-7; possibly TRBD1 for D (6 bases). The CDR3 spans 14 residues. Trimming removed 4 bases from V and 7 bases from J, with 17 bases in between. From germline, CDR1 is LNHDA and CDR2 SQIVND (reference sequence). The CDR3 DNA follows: TGTGCCAGTAGTAAACGGACAGAAAAGTGGGAGCAGTACTTC. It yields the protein CASSKRTEKWEQYF.

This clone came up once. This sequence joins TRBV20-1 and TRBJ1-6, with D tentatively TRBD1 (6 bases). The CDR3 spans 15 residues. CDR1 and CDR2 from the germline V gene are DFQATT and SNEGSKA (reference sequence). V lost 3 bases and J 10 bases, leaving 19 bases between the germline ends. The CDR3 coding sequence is TGCAGTGCTAGTTTTACAGGGTCGGATCGGTCACCCCTCCACTTT. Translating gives CSASFTGSDRSPLHF.

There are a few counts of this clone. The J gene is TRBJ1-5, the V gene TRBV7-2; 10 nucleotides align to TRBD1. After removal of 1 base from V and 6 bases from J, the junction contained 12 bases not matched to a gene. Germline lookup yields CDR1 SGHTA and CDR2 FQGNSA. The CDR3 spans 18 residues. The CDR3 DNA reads TGTGCCAGCAGCTTAGGGGCCGGACAGGGGGGTGCGAGTCAGCCCCAGCATTTT. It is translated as CASSLGAGQGGASQPQHF.

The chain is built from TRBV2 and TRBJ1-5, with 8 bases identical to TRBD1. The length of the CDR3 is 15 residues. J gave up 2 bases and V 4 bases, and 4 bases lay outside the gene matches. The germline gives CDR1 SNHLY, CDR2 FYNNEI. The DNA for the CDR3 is TGTGCCAGCAGTGCCCTGACAGGGGGCAATCAGCCCCAGCATTTT. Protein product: CASSALTGGNQPQHF.

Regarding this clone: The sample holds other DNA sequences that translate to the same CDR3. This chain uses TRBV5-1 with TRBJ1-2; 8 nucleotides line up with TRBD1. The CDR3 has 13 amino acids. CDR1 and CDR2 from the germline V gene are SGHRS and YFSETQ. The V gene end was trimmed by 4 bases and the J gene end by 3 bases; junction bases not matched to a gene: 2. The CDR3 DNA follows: TGCGCCAGCAGCCCGGGACAGGACTATGGCTACACCTTC. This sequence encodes CASSPGQDYGYTF.

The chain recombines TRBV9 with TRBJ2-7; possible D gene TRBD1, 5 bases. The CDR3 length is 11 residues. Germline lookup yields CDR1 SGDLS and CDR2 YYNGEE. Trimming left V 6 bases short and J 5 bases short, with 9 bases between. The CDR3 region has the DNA TGTGCCAGCACCAGGGCCCACGAGCAGTACTTC. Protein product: CASTRAHEQYF.

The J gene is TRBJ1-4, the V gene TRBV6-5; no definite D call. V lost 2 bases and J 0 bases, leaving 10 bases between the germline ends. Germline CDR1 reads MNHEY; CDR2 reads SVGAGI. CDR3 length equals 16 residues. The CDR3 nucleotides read TGTGCCAGCAGTTACCTCCGGGAAGCAACTAATGAAAAACTGTTTTTT. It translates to CASSYLREATNEKLFF.

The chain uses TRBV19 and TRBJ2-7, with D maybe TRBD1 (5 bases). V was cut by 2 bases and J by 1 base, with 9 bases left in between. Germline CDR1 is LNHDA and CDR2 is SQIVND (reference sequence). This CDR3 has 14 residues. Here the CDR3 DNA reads TGTGCCAGTAGTATATTTCAGGGTTCCTACGAGCAGTACTTC. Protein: CASSIFQGSYEQYF.

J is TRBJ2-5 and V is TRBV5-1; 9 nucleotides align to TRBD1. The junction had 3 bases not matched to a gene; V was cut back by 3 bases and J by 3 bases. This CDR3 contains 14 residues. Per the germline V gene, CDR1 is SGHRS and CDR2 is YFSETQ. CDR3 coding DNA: TGCGCCAGCAGCTCGGGACAGGGAAAAGAGACCCAGTACTTC. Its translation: CASSSGQGKETQYF.

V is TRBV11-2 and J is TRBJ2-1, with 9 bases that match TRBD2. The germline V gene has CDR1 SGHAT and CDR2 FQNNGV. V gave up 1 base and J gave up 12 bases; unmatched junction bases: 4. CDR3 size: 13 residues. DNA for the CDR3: TGTGCCAGCAGCTTAGTAGCGGGAGTATTGCAGTTCTTC. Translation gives CASSLVAGVLQFF.

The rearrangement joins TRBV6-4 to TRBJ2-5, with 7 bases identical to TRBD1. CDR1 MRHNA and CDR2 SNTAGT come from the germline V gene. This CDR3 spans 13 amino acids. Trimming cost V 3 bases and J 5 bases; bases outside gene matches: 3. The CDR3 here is CASSDSRGETQYF. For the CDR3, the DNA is TGTGCCAGCAGTGATTCCAGGGGGGAGACCCAGTACTTC.

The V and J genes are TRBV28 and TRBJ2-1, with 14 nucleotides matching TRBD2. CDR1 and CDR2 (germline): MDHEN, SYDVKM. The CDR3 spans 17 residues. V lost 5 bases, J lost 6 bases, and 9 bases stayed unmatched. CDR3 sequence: CASSPGLAGGRINEQFF. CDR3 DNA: TGTGCCAGCAGTCCCGGACTAGCGGGAGGACGAATCAATGAGCAGTTCTTC. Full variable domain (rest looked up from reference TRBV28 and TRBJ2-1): DVKVTQSSRYLVKRTGEKVFLECVQDMDHENMFWYRQDPGLGLRLIYFSYDVKMKEKGDIPEGYSVSREKKERFSLILESASTNQTSMYLCASSPGLAGGRINEQFFGPGTRLTVL.

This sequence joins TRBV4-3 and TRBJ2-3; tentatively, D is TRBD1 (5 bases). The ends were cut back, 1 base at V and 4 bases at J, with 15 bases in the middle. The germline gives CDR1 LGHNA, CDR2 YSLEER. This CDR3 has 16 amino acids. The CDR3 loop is CASSQGLVGASDTQYF. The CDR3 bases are TGCGCCAGCAGCCAAGGTTTGGTAGGGGCATCAGATACGCAGTATTTT.

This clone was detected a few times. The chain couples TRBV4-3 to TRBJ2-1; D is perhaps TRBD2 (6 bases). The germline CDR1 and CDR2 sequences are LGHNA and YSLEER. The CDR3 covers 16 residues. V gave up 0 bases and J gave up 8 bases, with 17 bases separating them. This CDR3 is CASSQELTGLRDEQFF. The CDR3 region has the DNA TGCGCCAGCAGCCAAGAGTTGACGGGACTGAGAGATGAGCAGTTCTTC.